This T cell receptor (beta chain) was observed in a study of memory CD4+ T cells and cytomegalovirus serostatus (dated 2019 in TCRdb). Broadly, across the study: A total of roughly 33 healthy Belgian adults, of whom 9 were CMV seropositive and 24 were CMV seronegative, were included in the cohort. To replicate a published TCR-based CMV serostatus classifier, the study sequenced CD4+ memory TCRbeta repertoires from a Belgian cohort whose cytomegalovirus serostatus was known.

Single viable CD3+CD4+CD8-CD45RO+ cells were sorted as memory CD4+ T cells on a FACSAria II. CMV serostatus was determined with a Roche Elecsys assay detecting serum IgG against CMV pp150, pp28, p38 and p52. Following thawing, total CD4+ T cells were enriched through positive selection using CD4 magnetic microbeads. Samples originated from another study that specifically interrogated the CD4+ T cell memory repertoire. Following standard operating procedures, peripheral blood mononuclear cells were isolated and cryopreserved, while serum was kept at -80 degrees C. CD3-PerCP (BW264/56), CD4-APC (RPA-T4), CD45RO-PE (UCHT1) and CD8-Pacific Orange (3B5) antibodies were used for staining, and non-viable cells were excluded with Sytox blue. CDR1 and CDR2, looked up from the germline V gene (reference sequence), are SEHNR and FQNEAQ. A distance of 7 bases separates the germline ends of V and J, which lose 3 bases and 2 bases respectively. The cysteine opens and the phenylalanine closes a CDR3 of 13 amino acids. The retained sequence is limited to the CDR3, 39 bases, with the frame set at the first base.

The paper's findings and limits, for the study overall: Only CD4+CD45RO+ memory cells were sequenced, unlike the original study, which covered naive and memory CD4+ and CD8+ populations. For predicting CMV serostatus, the median bootstrapped AUC was 0.95 using the original framework and roughly 0.91 using a US-trained random forest. Of roughly 170 previously reported CMV-associated TCRbeta sequences, about 72 appeared in the CD4+ memory repertoires, each in one to five individuals. The results were read as suggesting that the CMV-associated TCR signature is, for the most part, present in the CD4+ memory repertoire. On the Belgian cohort, the classifier built on the original framework reached a median bootstrapped AUC of roughly 0.96, with a 95% CI of 0.76-1.00.

Remarks on this clone: Its antigen is unknown. The sample holds no much larger clone one base away, and base qualities are not on file.

The Quick-DNA Microprep Kit was used to extract genomic DNA from the sorted cells. Amplification of TCRbeta DNA was done with the immunoSEQ hsTCRbeta kit, following the protocol from the manufacturer. An Illumina MiSeq instrument was used to sequence the TCRbeta libraries. The authors processed their data as follows. Following removal of out-of-frame sequences, 2.3 million or so distinct TCRbeta sequences were retained, with an average of approximately 69,000 per individual. Each individual was scored by the count of 164 previously reported CMV-associated TCRbeta sequences and the total productive distinct TCRbeta count. A beta-binomial model was reimplemented in Python, and scikit-learn random forests with default parameters were trained on data from the US cohort. Classifier performance on the Belgian cohort was summarized as median AUC with percentile confidence intervals over 10,000 bootstrap iterations. TCRdb took this table from immuneACCESS and kept in-frame rearrangements with V and J called. Such tables lack part of the clones; where checked against another copy, unresolved V genes explain under half of the gap, and the rest is unexplained. The V and J calls and clone size come from that table; D and trimming were worked out from the DNA. Recorded for this sample are around 62,000 clones; roughly three quarters of them occurred a single time. Approximately 4.5% of the sample is taken by the ten largest.

The V and J segments used are TRBV7-9 and TRBJ2-5; the best D guess is TRBD2, with 5 bases matching. Sequencing was carried out using memory CD4+ T cells from blood. The TCR originated in an adult in good health and CMV-seropositive. The CDR3 here reads CASSFSGQETQYF. DNA sequence: TGTGCCAGCAGCTTCAGCGGACAAGAGACCCAGTACTTC.